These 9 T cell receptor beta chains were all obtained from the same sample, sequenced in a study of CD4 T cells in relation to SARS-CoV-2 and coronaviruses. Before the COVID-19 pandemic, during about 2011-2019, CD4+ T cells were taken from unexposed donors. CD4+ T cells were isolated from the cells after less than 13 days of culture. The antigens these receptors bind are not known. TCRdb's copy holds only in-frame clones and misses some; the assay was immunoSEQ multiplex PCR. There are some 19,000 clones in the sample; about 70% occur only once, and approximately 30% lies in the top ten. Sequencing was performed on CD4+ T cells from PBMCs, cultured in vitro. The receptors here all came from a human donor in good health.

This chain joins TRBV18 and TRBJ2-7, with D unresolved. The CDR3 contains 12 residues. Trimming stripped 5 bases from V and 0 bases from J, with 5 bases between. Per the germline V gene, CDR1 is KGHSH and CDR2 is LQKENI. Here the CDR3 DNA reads TGTGCCAGCTCAGCAGCCTCCTACGAGCAGTACTTC. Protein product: CASSAASYEQYF.

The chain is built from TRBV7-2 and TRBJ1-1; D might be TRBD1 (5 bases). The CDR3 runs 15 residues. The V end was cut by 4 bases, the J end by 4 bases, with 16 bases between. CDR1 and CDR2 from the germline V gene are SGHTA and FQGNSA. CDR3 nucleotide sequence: TGTGCCAGCAGCTCCCACTGGGGGGGGAGCACTGAAGCTTTCTTT. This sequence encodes CASSSHWGGSTEAFF. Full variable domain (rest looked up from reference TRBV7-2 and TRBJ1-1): GAGVSQSPSNKVTEKGKDVELRCDPISGHTALYWYRQSLGQGLEFLIYFQGNSAPDKSGLPSDRFSAERTGGSVSTLTIQRTQQEDSAVYLCASSSHWGGSTEAFFGQGTRLTVV.

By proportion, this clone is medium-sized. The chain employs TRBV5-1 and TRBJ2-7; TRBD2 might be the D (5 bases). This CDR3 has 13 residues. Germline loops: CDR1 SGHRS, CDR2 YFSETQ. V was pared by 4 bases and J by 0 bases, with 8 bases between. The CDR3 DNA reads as TGCGCCAGCAGCAGAGGGAGCTCCTACGAGCAGTACTTC. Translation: CASSRGSSYEQYF.

The CDR3 loop is CATSREISGQDYEQYF. The CDR3 DNA sequence: TGTGCCACCAGCAGAGAGATTTCGGGACAGGACTACGAGCAGTACTTC. The rearrangement joins TRBV15 to TRBJ2-7; TRBD1 matches 8 bases. Germline assignment: CDR1 LNHNV and CDR2 YYDKDF (reference sequence). Trimming cost V 0 bases and J 3 bases; bases outside gene matches: 7. The CDR3 runs 16 residues.

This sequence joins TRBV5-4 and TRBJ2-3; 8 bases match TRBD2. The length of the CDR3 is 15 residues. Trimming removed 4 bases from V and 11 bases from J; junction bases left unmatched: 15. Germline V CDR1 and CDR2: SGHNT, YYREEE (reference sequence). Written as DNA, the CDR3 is TGTGCCAGCAGCCGCAGCGGGAGAGGAGAAGGTGGGCAGTATTTT. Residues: CASSRSGRGEGGQYF.

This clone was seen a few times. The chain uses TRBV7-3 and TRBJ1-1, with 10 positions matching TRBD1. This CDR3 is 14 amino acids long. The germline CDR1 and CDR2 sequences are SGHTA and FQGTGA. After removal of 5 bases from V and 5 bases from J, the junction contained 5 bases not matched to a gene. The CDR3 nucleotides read TGTGCCAGCAGCCCCTCGGGACAGGGGACTGAAGCTTTCTTT. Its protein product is CASSPSGQGTEAFF.

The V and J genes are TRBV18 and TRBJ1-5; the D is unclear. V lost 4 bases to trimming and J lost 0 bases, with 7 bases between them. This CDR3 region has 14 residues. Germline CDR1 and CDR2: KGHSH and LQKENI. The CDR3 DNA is TGTGCCAGCTCACAGGGCCATAGCAATCAGCCCCAGCATTTT. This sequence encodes CASSQGHSNQPQHF.

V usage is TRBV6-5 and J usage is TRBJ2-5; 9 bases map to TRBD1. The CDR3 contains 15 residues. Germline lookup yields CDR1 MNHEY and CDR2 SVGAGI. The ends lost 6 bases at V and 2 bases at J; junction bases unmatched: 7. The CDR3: CASSDRGYRQETQYF. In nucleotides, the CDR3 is TGTGCCAGCAGCGACAGGGGGTATCGACAAGAGACCCAGTACTTC.

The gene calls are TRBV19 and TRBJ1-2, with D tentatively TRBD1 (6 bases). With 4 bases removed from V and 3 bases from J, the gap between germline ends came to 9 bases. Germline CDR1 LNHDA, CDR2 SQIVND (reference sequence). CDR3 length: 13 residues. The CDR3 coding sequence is TGTGCCAGTAGTACCCGACAGGACTATGGCTACACCTTC. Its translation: CASSTRQDYGYTF.